This T cell receptor (beta chain) originates from a study of cytomegalovirus exposure and HLA in healthy donors. Germline V gene sequence: CDR1 KGHSH, CDR2 LQKENI. This CDR3 has 13 residues. Trimming took off 3 bases at V and 5 bases at J, with 10 bases between the two ends. Whole-study results and caveats: It was in a later analysis that TCR association rates were seen to vary by HLA locus, highest for DRB1 and lowest for HLA-C. In an earlier analysis, most TCR beta V segments were productive about 87% or about 30% of the time.

Note on this clone: Its antigen remains unidentified.

At collection, donors were nominally healthy, but unrecorded immune exposures were probable. Vbeta (60) and Jbeta (13) primers were used in the PCR. Produced via immunoSEQ multiplex PCR; TCRdb's table is partial and in-frame only. The sample includes some 140,000 clones, more than 60% of them seen just once. The V call is TRBV18, the J call TRBJ2-5; possibly TRBD1 for D (6 bases). The TCR sequence derives from a woman between 50 and 59 years old in good health and CMV-seropositive. What was sequenced was PBMCs. The CDR3 DNA follows: TGTGCCAGCTCACCCGAAAGGGGGGAGACCCAGTACTTC. Residues: CASSPERGETQYF. The whole variable domain, filled in from reference TRBV18 and TRBJ2-5, reads NAGVMQNPRHLVRRRGQEARLRCSPMKGHSHVYWYRQLPEEGLKFMVYLQKENIIDESGMPKERFSAEFPKEGPSILRIQQVVRGDSAAYFCASSPERGETQYFGPGTRLLVL.